Presented here are 15 T cell receptor beta chains from one specimen sequenced in a study of PD-L1 blockade in urothelial cancer. This table comes from immunoSEQ multiplex PCR, and its TCRdb copy is limited to in-frame clones, with some not included. Of some 100,000 clones in the sample, roughly nine tenths were seen once. Sequenced material: PBMCs, taken around atezolizumab (anti-PD-L1) treatment. The receptors stem from a woman older than 75 with urothelial cancer.

In this sample, this clone turned up once. The gene calls are TRBV7-9 and TRBJ2-5; 10 bases line up with TRBD2. V was clipped by 3 bases and J by 4 bases; unmatched bases: 5. This CDR3 spans 15 amino acids. From germline, CDR1 is SEHNR and CDR2 FQNEAQ (reference sequence). Here the CDR3 DNA reads TGTGCCAGCAGCTTGGGGGCTAGCGGGAGAGAGACCCAGTACTTC. This translates into CASSLGASGRETQYF. The entire variable domain, with the rest obtained from reference TRBV7-9 and TRBJ2-5, is as follows: DTGVSQNPRHKITKRGQNVTFRCDPISEHNRLYWYRQTLGQGPEFLTYFQNEAQLEKSRLLSDRFSAERPKGSFSTLEIQRTEQGDSAMYLCASSLGASGRETQYFGPGTRLLVL.

The chain carries TRBV4-1 and TRBJ2-6; no clear D gene. Trimming removed 1 base from V and 1 base from J, with 17 bases in between. Germline V CDR1 and CDR2: MGHRA, YSYEKL. The CDR3 consists of 19 residues. The CDR3 reads CASSQAHAGSLSGANVLTF. As DNA, the CDR3 is TGCGCCAGCAGCCAAGCACATGCAGGTAGTCTTTCTGGGGCCAACGTCCTGACTTTC.

The chain joins TRBV5-6 to TRBJ2-7, with 7 positions matching TRBD2. Germline assignment: CDR1 SGHDT and CDR2 YYEEEE. J lost 3 bases, V lost 0 bases, and 6 bases had no gene match. The CDR3 contains 15 residues. CDR3 sequence: CASSLGPSGLYEQYF. Here the CDR3 DNA reads TGTGCCAGCAGCTTGGGGCCTAGCGGTCTCTACGAGCAGTACTTC.

The sample holds one count of this clone. The sample contains more than one DNA sequence encoding this CDR3. V is TRBV18 and J is TRBJ1-5, with 8 bases aligning to TRBD1. The CDR3 spans 14 residues. Germline CDR1 KGHSH, CDR2 LQKENI. V gave up 3 bases and J gave up 4 bases; unmatched junction bases: 2. CDR3 sequence: CASSPGQGNQPQHF. CDR3 sequence (DNA): TGTGCCAGCTCACCCGGACAGGGTAATCAGCCCCAGCATTTT. Full variable domain (rest looked up from reference TRBV18 and TRBJ1-5): NAGVMQNPRHLVRRRGQEARLRCSPMKGHSHVYWYRQLPEEGLKFMVYLQKENIIDESGMPKERFSAEFPKEGPSILRIQQVVRGDSAAYFCASSPGQGNQPQHFGDGTRLSIL.

This chain joins TRBV6-6 and TRBJ1-5; a weak D match, TRBD1 (5 bases). In germline, CDR1 is MNHNY, CDR2 SVGAGI (reference sequence). Between the trimmed V and J ends, which lost 6 bases and 1 base, there was a span of 13 bases. This CDR3 has 15 amino acids. CDR3 in amino acids: CASSHRNRSNQPQHF. In nucleotides, the CDR3 is TGTGCCAGCAGCCACAGGAATAGGAGCAATCAGCCCCAGCATTTT.

This chain uses TRBV6-6 with TRBJ1-4; D may be TRBD1 (6 bases). V shed 6 bases and J shed 3 bases, with 8 bases lying between them. Per the germline V gene, CDR1 is MNHNY and CDR2 is SVGAGI (reference sequence). The CDR3 length is 13 residues. The CDR3 protein is CASSTGSNEKLFF. CDR3 nucleotide sequence: TGTGCCAGCAGCACAGGGTCTAATGAAAAACTGTTTTTT.

This chain joins TRBV6-1 and TRBJ2-7; 8 bases are shared with TRBD2. This CDR3 has 16 amino acids. The V gene end was trimmed by 1 base and the J gene end by 1 base; junction bases not matched to a gene: 6. The germline V gene encodes CDR1 MNHNS and CDR2 SASEGT. The CDR3 here is CASSEGRLASSYEQYF. CDR3 coding DNA: TGTGCCAGCAGTGAAGGTCGACTAGCGAGTTCCTACGAGCAGTACTTC.

The chain uses TRBV28 and TRBJ2-3; 10 nucleotides line up with TRBD1. The CDR3 runs 16 residues. CDR1 and CDR2 (germline): MDHEN, SYDVKM. The V and J ends lost 4 bases and 4 bases, in that order; junction bases with no gene match: 8. In DNA, the CDR3 is TGTGCCAGCAGTTCCCCGGGACAGGGGTTCGCAGATACGCAGTATTTT. Its translation: CASSSPGQGFADTQYF. Based on the CDR3 plus reference TRBV28 and TRBJ2-3, the full variable domain is DVKVTQSSRYLVKRTGEKVFLECVQDMDHENMFWYRQDPGLGLRLIYFSYDVKMKEKGDIPEGYSVSREKKERFSLILESASTNQTSMYLCASSSPGQGFADTQYFGPGTRLTVL.

J is TRBJ1-3 and V is TRBV28, with D perhaps matching TRBD1 (5 bases). V shed 2 bases and J shed 4 bases, with 9 bases lying between them. The CDR3 totals 14 residues. Looked up from germline, CDR1 is MDHEN and CDR2 is SYDVKM. This chain's CDR3 is CASSLPGSGNTIYF. The CDR3 DNA reads as TGTGCCAGCAGTTTACCAGGGTCCGGAAACACCATATATTTT.

The V and J genes are TRBV5-1 and TRBJ1-3; a weak D match, TRBD1 (6 bases). CDR3 length: 19 residues. Trimming left V 0 bases short and J 0 bases short, with 19 bases between. CDR1 is SGHRS and CDR2 is YFSETQ in the germline V gene. The CDR3 DNA reads as TGCGCCAGCAGCTTGGTTAGAGGGGAGGGGGTACTCTCTGGAAACACCATATATTTT. The encoded protein is CASSLVRGEGVLSGNTIYF. The full variable domain, completed using reference TRBV5-1 and TRBJ1-3, is KAGVTQTPRYLIKTRGQQVTLSCSPISGHRSVSWYQQTPGQGLQFLFEYFSETQRNKGNFPGRFSGRQFSNSRSEMNVSTLELGDSALYLCASSLVRGEGVLSGNTIYFGEGSWLTVV.

The rearrangement links TRBV19 to TRBJ1-5; 7 positions agree with TRBD1. Germline CDR1 is LNHDA and CDR2 is SQIVND (reference sequence). The CDR3 runs 16 residues. The V gene end was trimmed by 5 bases and the J gene end by 5 bases; junction bases not matched to a gene: 12. CDR3 amino acids: CASSAPQGRRDQPQHF. CDR3 bases: TGTGCCAGTAGTGCTCCACAGGGGAGACGGGATCAGCCCCAGCATTTT.

This sequence joins TRBV28 and TRBJ2-1; TRBD2 matches 16 bases. With 6 bases clipped from V and 2 bases from J, the junction kept 10 bases outside the gene matches. The CDR3 totals 19 residues. Germline-derived CDR1 and CDR2 are MDHEN and SYDVKM. CDR3 coding DNA: TGTGCCAGCAGCTCCGGCCTGGGACTAGCGGGAGGGACCTACAATGAGCAGTTCTTC. It encodes CASSSGLGLAGGTYNEQFF.

This clone showed up just once. This chain connects TRBV28 to TRBJ1-1; 7 nucleotides align to TRBD1. Trimming took 4 bases from V and 7 from J; bases not matched to a gene: 12. This CDR3 is 15 amino acids long. Germline V gives CDR1 MDHEN, CDR2 SYDVKM. CDR3 sequence: CASSSPQGPGSEAFF. DNA of the CDR3: TGTGCCAGCAGTTCCCCACAGGGGCCGGGCAGTGAAGCTTTCTTT.

The rearrangement joins TRBV28 to TRBJ2-1; 7 bases align to TRBD2. In germline, CDR1 is MDHEN, CDR2 SYDVKM. Trimming cost V 2 bases and J 10 bases; bases outside gene matches: 11. This CDR3 comprises 15 residues. CDR3 in DNA: TGTGCCAGCAGTTTAGCATCCAGCGGGATCCAGGAGCAGTTCTTC. Translation: CASSLASSGIQEQFF.

CDR3 bases: TGTGCCAGCAGCTTGTCGGGGACAGGTATCTACGAGCAGTACTTC. Translation gives CASSLSGTGIYEQYF. The V and J genes are TRBV11-2 and TRBJ2-7; 8 bases are a match to TRBD1. In germline, CDR1 is SGHAT, CDR2 FQNNGV. This CDR3 contains 15 residues. The junction had 7 bases not matched to a gene; V was cut back by 3 bases and J by 3 bases.